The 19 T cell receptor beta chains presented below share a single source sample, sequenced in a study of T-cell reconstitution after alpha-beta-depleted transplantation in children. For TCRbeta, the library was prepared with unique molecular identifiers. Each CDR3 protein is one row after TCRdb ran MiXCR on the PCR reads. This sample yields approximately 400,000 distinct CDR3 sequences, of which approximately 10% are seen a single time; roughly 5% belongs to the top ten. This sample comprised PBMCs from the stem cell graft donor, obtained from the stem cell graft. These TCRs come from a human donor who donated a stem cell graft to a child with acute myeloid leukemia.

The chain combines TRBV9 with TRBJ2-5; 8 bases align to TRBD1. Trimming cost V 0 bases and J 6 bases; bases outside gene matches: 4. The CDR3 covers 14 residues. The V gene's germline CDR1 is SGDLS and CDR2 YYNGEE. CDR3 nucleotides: TGTGCCAGCAGCGTAGAAGGACAGGGTCAGACCCAGTACTTC. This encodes CASSVEGQGQTQYF. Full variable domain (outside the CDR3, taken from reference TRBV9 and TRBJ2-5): DSGVTQTPKHLITATGQRVTLRCSPRSGDLSVYWYQQSLDQGLQFLIQYYNGEERAKGNILERFSAQQFPDLHSELNLSSLELGDSALYFCASSVEGQGQTQYFGPGTRLLVL.

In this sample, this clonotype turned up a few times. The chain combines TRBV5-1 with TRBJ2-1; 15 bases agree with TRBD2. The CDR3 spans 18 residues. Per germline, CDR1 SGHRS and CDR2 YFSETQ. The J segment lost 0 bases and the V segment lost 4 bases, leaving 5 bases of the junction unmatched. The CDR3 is CASSEMGLAGGSYNEQFF. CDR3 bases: TGCGCCAGCAGCGAGATGGGACTAGCGGGGGGCTCCTACAATGAGCAGTTCTTC.

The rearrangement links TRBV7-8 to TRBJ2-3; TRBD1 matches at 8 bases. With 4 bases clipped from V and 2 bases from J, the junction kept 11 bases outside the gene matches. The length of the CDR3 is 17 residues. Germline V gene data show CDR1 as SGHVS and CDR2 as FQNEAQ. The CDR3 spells CASSSGTGGRNTDTQYF. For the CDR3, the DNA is TGTGCCAGCAGCTCCGGGACAGGCGGGCGGAACACAGATACGCAGTATTTT. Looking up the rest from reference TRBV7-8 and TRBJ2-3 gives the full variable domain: GAGVSQSPRYKVAKRGQDVALRCDPISGHVSLFWYQQALGQGPEFLTYFQNEAQLDKSGLPSDRFFAERPEGSVSTLKIQRTQQEDSAVYLCASSSGTGGRNTDTQYFGPGTRLTVL.

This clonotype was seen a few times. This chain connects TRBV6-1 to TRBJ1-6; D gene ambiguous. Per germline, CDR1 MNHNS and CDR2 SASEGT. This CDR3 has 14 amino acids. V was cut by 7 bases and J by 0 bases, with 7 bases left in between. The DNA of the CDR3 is TGTGCCAGCACGAAGAGCTCCTATAATTCACCCCTCCACTTT. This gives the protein CASTKSSYNSPLHF.

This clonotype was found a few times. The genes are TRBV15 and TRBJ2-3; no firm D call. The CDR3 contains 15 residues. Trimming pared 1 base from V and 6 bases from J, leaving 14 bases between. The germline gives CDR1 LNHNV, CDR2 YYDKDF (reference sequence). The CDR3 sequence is CATSRGFAETDTQYF. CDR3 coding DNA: TGTGCCACCAGCAGAGGATTCGCCGAGACGGATACGCAGTATTTT.

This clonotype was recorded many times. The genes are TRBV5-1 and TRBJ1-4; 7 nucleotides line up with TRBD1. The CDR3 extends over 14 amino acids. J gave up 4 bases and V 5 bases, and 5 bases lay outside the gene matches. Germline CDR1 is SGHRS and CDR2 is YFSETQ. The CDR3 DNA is TGCGCCAGCAGACGGACAGGAAGTAATGAAAAACTGTTTTTT. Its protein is CASRRTGSNEKLFF.

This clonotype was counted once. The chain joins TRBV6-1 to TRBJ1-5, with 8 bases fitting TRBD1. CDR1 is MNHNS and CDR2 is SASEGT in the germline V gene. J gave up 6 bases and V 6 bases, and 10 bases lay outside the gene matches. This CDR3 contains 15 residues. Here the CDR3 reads CASRGQQGVGQPQHF. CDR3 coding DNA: TGTGCCAGCAGGGGTCAACAGGGGGTTGGTCAGCCCCAGCATTTT.

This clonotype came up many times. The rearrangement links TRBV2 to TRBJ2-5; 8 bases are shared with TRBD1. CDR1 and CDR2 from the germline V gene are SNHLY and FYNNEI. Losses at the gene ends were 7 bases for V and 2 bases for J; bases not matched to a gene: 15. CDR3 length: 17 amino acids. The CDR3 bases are TGTGCCAGCAATCTCGATACCGGGACAGGAGTACAAGAGACCCAGTACTTC. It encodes CASNLDTGTGVQETQYF.

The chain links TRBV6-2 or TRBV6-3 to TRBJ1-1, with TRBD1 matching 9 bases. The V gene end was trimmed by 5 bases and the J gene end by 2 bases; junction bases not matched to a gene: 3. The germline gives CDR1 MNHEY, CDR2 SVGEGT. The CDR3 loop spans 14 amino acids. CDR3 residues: CASSQQGANTEAFF. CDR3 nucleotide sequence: TGTGCCAGCAGTCAACAGGGGGCTAACACTGAAGCTTTCTTT.

In nucleotides, the CDR3 is TGTGCCAGCAGTCTTAACCCGGGACAGGGAAACAATGAGCAGTTCTTC. Residues: CASSLNPGQGNNEQFF. The chain is built from TRBV6-4 and TRBJ2-1; 9 bases align to TRBD1. J gave up 5 bases and V 5 bases, and 10 bases lay outside the gene matches. CDR3 length equals 16 residues. CDR1 MRHNA and CDR2 SNTAGT come from the germline V gene.

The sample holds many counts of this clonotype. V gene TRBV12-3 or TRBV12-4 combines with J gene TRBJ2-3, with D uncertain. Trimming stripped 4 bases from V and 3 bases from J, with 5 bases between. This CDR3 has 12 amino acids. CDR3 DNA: TGTGCCAGCAGTTCACAGACAGATACGCAGTATTTT. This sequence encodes CASSSQTDTQYF.

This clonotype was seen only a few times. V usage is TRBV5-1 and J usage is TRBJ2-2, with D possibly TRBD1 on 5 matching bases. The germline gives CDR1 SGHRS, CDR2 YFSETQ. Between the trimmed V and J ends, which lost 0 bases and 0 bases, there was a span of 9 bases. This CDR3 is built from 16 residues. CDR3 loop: CASSLEGSANTGELFF. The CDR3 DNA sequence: TGCGCCAGCAGCTTGGAGGGGTCCGCGAACACCGGGGAGCTGTTTTTT. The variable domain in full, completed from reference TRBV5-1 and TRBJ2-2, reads KAGVTQTPRYLIKTRGQQVTLSCSPISGHRSVSWYQQTPGQGLQFLFEYFSETQRNKGNFPGRFSGRQFSNSRSEMNVSTLELGDSALYLCASSLEGSANTGELFFGEGSRLTVL.

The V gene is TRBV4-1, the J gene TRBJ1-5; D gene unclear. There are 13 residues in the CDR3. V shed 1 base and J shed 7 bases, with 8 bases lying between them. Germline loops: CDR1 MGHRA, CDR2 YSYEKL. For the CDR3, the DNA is TGCGCCAGCAGCCAAGTCAACGTGCAGCCCCAGCATTTT. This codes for CASSQVNVQPQHF.

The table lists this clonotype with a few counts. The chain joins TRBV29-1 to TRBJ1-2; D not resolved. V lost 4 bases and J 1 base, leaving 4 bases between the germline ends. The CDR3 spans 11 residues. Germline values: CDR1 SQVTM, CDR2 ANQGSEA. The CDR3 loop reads CSVGNNYGYTF. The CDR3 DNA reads TGCAGCGTTGGAAATAACTATGGCTACACCTTC.

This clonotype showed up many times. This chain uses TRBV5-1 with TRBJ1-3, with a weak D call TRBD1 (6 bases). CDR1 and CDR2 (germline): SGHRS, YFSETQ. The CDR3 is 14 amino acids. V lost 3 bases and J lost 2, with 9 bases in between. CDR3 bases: TGCGCCAGCAGCTCCGGGACACCTGGAAACACCATATATTTT. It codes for CASSSGTPGNTIYF.

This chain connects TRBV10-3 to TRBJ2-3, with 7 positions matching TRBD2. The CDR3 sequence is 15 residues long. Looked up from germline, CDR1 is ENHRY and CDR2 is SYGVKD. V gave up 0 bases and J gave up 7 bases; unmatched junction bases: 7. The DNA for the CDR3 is TGTGCCATCAGTGAGTCGGGCGGGAGCAGGAATACGCAGTATTTT. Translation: CAISESGGSRNTQYF.

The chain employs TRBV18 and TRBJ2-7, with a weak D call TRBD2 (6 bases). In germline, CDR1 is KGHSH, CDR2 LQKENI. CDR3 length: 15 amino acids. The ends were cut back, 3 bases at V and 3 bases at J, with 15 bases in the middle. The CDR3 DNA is TGTGCCAGCTCACCCGGGACTCCGACGGGCTACGAGCAGTACTTC. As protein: CASSPGTPTGYEQYF.

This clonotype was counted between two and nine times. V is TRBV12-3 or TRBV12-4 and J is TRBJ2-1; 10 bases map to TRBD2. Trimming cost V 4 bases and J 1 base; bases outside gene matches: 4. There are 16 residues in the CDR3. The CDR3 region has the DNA TGTGCCAGCAGTTCGTTTAGCGGGGGGTCCTACAATGAGCAGTTCTTC. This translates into CASSSFSGGSYNEQFF.

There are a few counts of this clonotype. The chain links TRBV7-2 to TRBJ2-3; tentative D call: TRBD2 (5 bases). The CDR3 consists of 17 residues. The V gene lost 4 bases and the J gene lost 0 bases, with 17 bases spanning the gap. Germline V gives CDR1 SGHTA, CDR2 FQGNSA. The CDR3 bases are TGTGCCAGCAGCTCATACACATTAGCGTTTAGCACAGATACGCAGTATTTT. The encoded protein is CASSSYTLAFSTDTQYF.